This TCR beta chain was identified in a study of blood T cell repertoires in COVID-19. Looking at the study overall: Acute-phase and convalescent COVID-19 samples originated in the United States, Italy and Spain. The cDNA or gDNA used as material had been derived from T cells, B-cell-depleted T cells, or PBMCs.

Unmatched junction bases numbered 9, after V lost 6 bases and J lost 8 bases. The germline V gene has CDR1 SGHTA and CDR2 FQGNSA. The CDR3 totals 15 residues. Clones were sequenced by immunoSEQ multiplex PCR, and TCRdb holds only the in-frame ones, with some missing. Here the sample spans approximately 110,000 clones, over 75% being singletons. This clone was seen only once. The sample taken for sequencing was peripheral blood. The rearrangement joins TRBV7-2 to TRBJ1-4; 10 nucleotides align to TRBD1. The TCR was taken from a man aged 45-65 years with acute or convalescent COVID-19. The DNA for the CDR3 is TGTGCCAGCAGACCCGCGGGGACAGGGGACGAAAAACTGTTTTTT. Amino acid sequence: CASRPAGTGDEKLFF.